This TCR beta chain was sequenced for a study of regulatory T cells in long-lasting Graves disease. Study-level points and caveats: TCR diversity was lower in persistent Graves' patients (versus newly diagnosed ones).

TCR beta libraries were built with iRepertoire HTBI primers and Arm-PCR of CDR3 regions. TCRdb itself ran the multiplex PCR reads through MiXCR, one entry per CDR3 protein. The sample carries approximately 390,000 distinct CDR3 sequences, about 17% recorded once. This clonotype was seen more than once but under ten times. What it recognizes is unknown. Time point meaning: newly diagnosed GD, antithyroid drugs for less than 3 months. TCR sequences were obtained from RNA taken from PBMCs. The CDR3 is made up of 13 amino acids. Trimming left V 5 bases short and J 4 bases short, with 9 bases between. In germline, CDR1 is MNHNS, CDR2 SASEGT. The data were also submitted as part of a second study, on T cells in Graves' hyperthyroidism and ophthalmopathy. As that report states: Patients aged 18 to 65 with hyperthyroidism were newly diagnosed, with duration under 2 months. Clinical symptoms, serum thyroxine and TRAb, thyroid ultrasound and orbital computed tomography together formed the diagnostic basis. In the blood, most expanded thyroid clonotypes above 0.001 appeared as well.

The sample was peripheral blood mononuclear cells (PBMCs), taken at new diagnosis, from a patient treated with antithyroid drugs. This chain uses TRBV6-1 with TRBJ1-5; D is undetermined. This TCR came from a woman aged 18-29 years with Graves disease. This chain's CDR3 is CASSREGNQPQHF. The CDR3 nucleotides read TGTGCCAGCAGTAGGGAGGGTAATCAGCCCCAGCATTTT.